These T cell receptor beta chains were read from a single sample in a study of regulatory T cells in long-lasting Graves disease. One entry per CDR3 protein results from TCRdb running MiXCR on the multiplex PCR reads. The sample has under 800,000 distinct CDR3 sequences, less than 20% seen once. This same sample was also part of a study on T cells in Graves' hyperthyroidism and ophthalmopathy.

Sequenced material: peripheral blood mononuclear cells (PBMCs), taken at new diagnosis, from a patient treated with antithyroid drugs. Every receptor here comes from a woman aged 25 to 39 with Graves disease. CDR3s include the opening cysteine and the closing phenylalanine or tryptophan. D genes are given only for firm matches. Size is omitted from some rows. Given values are once, few, many or a class for expanded clones.

j_gene,v_gene,d_gene,abundance,CDR3aa,CDR3nt
TRBJ1-1,TRBV18,.,once,CASLALMNTEAFF,TGTGCCAGCTTAGCTCTCATGAACACTGAAGCTTTCTTT
TRBJ1-2,TRBV9,.,many,CASGKTDPASGYTF,TGTGCCAGCGGAAAGACGGACCCAGCGAGCGGCTACACCTTC
TRBJ2-7,TRBV11-3,.,.,CASSQDRGEQYF,TGTGCCAGCAGCCAGGACCGGGGGGAGCAGTACTTC
TRBJ2-5,TRBV7-2,TRBD2,.,CASSKTRAGGGKETQYF,TGTGCCAGCAGCAAAACCCGAGCGGGGGGGGGGAAAGAGACCCAGTACTTC
TRBJ2-1,TRBV6-1,.,.,CASSETGHNEQFF,TGTGCCAGCAGTGAAACAGGGCACAATGAGCAGTTCTTC
TRBJ2-2,TRBV3-1,.,.,CASNSGGGAGGGELFF,TGTGCCAGCAACTCCGGAGGGGGGGCGGGCGGCGGGGAGCTGTTTTTT
TRBJ2-1,TRBV6-1,.,once,CASSYRVEQFF,TGTGCCAGCAGCTACAGGGTTGAGCAGTTCTTC
TRBJ1-5,TRBV29-1,TRBD1,few,CSVGQTQPQHF,TGCAGCGTGGGACAGACGCAGCCCCAGCATTTT
TRBJ1-1,TRBV3-1,.,few,CASSQEGIRVNTEAFF,TGTGCCAGCAGCCAAGAGGGGATCCGAGTGAACACTGAAGCTTTCTTT
TRBJ1-1,TRBV28,.,many,CASSLNSPMNTEAFF,TGTGCCAGCAGTTTAAACAGTCCCATGAACACTGAAGCTTTCTTT
TRBJ1-1,TRBV5-1,TRBD1,few,CASSFPQGTMNTEAFF,TGCGCCAGCAGCTTCCCACAGGGGACTATGAACACTGAAGCTTTCTTT
TRBJ2-7,TRBV4-2,.,.,CASSQDHGSSYEQYF,TGTGCCAGCAGCCAGGACCACGGGAGCTCCTACGAGCAGTACTTC
TRBJ2-3,TRBV6-1,.,few,CASSVVRKDTQYF,TGTGCCAGCAGTGTGGTCAGGAAAGATACGCAGTATTTT
TRBJ1-1,TRBV9,.,.,CASSNLQGMNTEAFF,TGTGCCAGCAGCAACCTACAGGGTATGAACACTGAAGCTTTCTTT
TRBJ2-3,TRBV7-3,TRBD2,.,CASSDGLTGGLGADTQYF,TGTGCCAGCAGCGACGGACTAACGGGAGGGCTTGGAGCAGATACGCAGTATTTT
TRBJ2-3,TRBV10-3,TRBD2,few,CAIGSVQTSGDTQYF,TGTGCCATCGGGAGTGTCCAGACTAGCGGAGATACGCAGTATTTT
TRBJ2-1,TRBV6-5,TRBD2,.,CASSSPGTSAYNEQFF,TGTGCCAGCAGTTCCCCCGGGACTAGCGCCTACAATGAGCAGTTCTTC
TRBJ2-7,TRBV2,.,many,CASSDLALADSSYEQYF,TGTGCCAGCAGCGACCTAGCGTTAGCGGATAGCTCCTACGAGCAGTACTTC
TRBJ1-2,TRBV20-1,.,.,CSATQEKPVGYTF,TGCAGTGCTACCCAGGAGAAACCGGTGGGCTACACCTTC
TRBJ2-7,TRBV20-1,TRBD1,.,CSATIPTGYEQYF,TGCAGTGCCACCATCCCGACAGGGTACGAGCAGTACTTC
TRBJ1-1,TRBV10-2,.,many,CASRRVDTEAFF,TGCGCCAGCCGCAGGGTTGACACTGAAGCTTTCTTT
TRBJ2-7,TRBV5-1,TRBD2,many,CASSLGLLAGIAPYEQYF,TGCGCCAGCAGCTTGGGACTTTTAGCGGGGATAGCACCCTACGAGCAGTACTTC
TRBJ2-7,TRBV9,.,.,CASSVGQPPTYEQYF,TGTGCCAGCAGCGTAGGACAGCCACCTACCTACGAGCAGTACTTC
TRBJ1-5,TRBV7-8,.,many,CASSLDGQNNQPQHF,TGTGCCAGCAGCTTAGACGGACAGAACAATCAGCCCCAGCATTTT
TRBJ2-3,TRBV12-3/TRBV12-4,TRBD2,many,CASSAPGRAGTQYF,TGTGCCAGCAGCGCTCCGGGGAGGGCCGGTACGCAGTATTTT
TRBJ2-1,TRBV15,TRBD2,.,CATSRRAGGGYNEQFF,TGTGCCACCAGCAGACGAGCGGGAGGAGGGTACAATGAGCAGTTCTTC
TRBJ2-7,TRBV11-2,TRBD1,many,CASRQPGQGISYEQYF,TGTGCCAGCAGACAGCCGGGACAGGGGATCTCCTACGAGCAGTACTTC
TRBJ2-7,TRBV11-2,.,many,CASSPHPGTSYEQYF,TGTGCCAGCAGCCCGCACCCCGGGACCTCCTACGAGCAGTACTTC
TRBJ1-1,TRBV12-3/TRBV12-4,.,many,CASGRGRNTEAFF,TGTGCCAGCGGGAGGGGCAGAAACACTGAAGCTTTCTTT
TRBJ2-3,TRBV3-1,.,many,CASRSTGGVTDTQYF,TGTGCCAGCCGGTCCACCGGCGGCGTTACAGATACGCAGTATTTT
TRBJ2-3,TRBV5-1,.,.,CASSGYSGLTDTQYF,TGCGCCAGCAGCGGGTACAGCGGTCTCACAGATACGCAGTATTTT
TRBJ2-4,TRBV20-1,TRBD1,.,CSARGQGENIQYF,TGCAGTGCTAGAGGACAGGGTGAAAACATTCAGTACTTC
TRBJ2-7,TRBV6-5,TRBD1,many,CASSFLGQGVYEQYF,TGTGCCAGCAGTTTTCTCGGACAGGGAGTCTACGAGCAGTACTTC
TRBJ1-4,TRBV28,.,many,CASSLRLWTIRRNEKLFF,TGTGCCAGCAGTTTAAGGTTGTGGACTATACGGAGGAATGAAAAACTGTTTTTT
TRBJ2-3,TRBV2,TRBD2,many,CARTGTNTDTQYF,TGTGCCAGGACCGGGACTAACACAGATACGCAGTATTTT
TRBJ1-1,TRBV2,.,.,CASSPPPLDLATEAFF,TGTGCCAGCAGCCCACCCCCACTGGATTTGGCGACTGAAGCTTTCTTT
TRBJ1-4,TRBV2,.,many,CASREWDIGNEKLFF,TGTGCCAGCAGGGAATGGGACATCGGCAATGAAAAACTGTTTTTT
TRBJ2-5,TRBV19,.,.,CASSIGPSKETQYF,TGTGCCAGTAGTATAGGACCGTCCAAAGAGACCCAGTACTTC
TRBJ1-6,TRBV20-1,TRBD1,few,CSAIPGQGNSPLHF,TGCAGTGCTATTCCGGGACAGGGCAATTCACCCCTCCACTTT
TRBJ2-7,TRBV2,TRBD2,.,CASSGTSGNLYEQYF,TGTGCCAGCAGTGGGACTAGCGGAAACTTATACGAGCAGTACTTC
TRBJ2-7,TRBV7-9,.,many,CASSLGSYEQYF,TGTGCCAGCAGCTTGGGGTCCTACGAGCAGTACTTC
TRBJ1-1,TRBV28,.,many,CASSGNSGLKAEAFF,TGTGCCAGCTCAGGGAACTCGGGGCTAAAGGCTGAAGCTTTCTTT
TRBJ1-2,TRBV28,.,many,CASMMGNYGYTF,TGTGCCAGCATGATGGGCAACTATGGCTACACCTTC
TRBJ2-2,TRBV6-1,.,many,CASSERRGRGLTTGELFF,TGTGCCAGCAGTGAAAGAAGGGGGCGGGGTCTTACCACCGGGGAGCTGTTTTTT
TRBJ1-2,TRBV6-1,.,many,CASKDSDQTYGYTF,TGTGCCAGCAAAGACAGCGACCAGACTTATGGCTACACCTTC
TRBJ1-6,TRBV15,.,many,CATSPDRTSPLHF,TGTGCCACCAGCCCGGACCGGACTTCACCCCTCCACTTT
TRBJ2-3,TRBV30,.,.,CAWSVKGGVDTQYF,TGTGCCTGGAGTGTAAAAGGGGGAGTCGATACGCAGTATTTT
TRBJ1-3,TRBV6-1,.,many,CASSKTVRKNGNTIYF,TGTGCCAGCAGCAAGACAGTTCGGAAAAACGGAAACACCATATATTTT
TRBJ2-7,TRBV30,TRBD2,.,CAWSVKGVSGRGVVREQYF,TGTGCCTGGAGTGTAAAGGGTGTTAGCGGGAGGGGGGTCGTTAGAGAGCAGTACTTC